This entry lists 24 T cell receptor beta chains sequenced from one sample in a study of stem cell transplantation in POMP-related autoinflammatory disease. Profiled with immunoSEQ multiplex PCR; TCRdb holds only in-frame clones, not every one. The sample holds roughly 68,000 clones, more than 75% seen once. The input for sequencing was CD4+ T cells from PBMCs, taken after stem cell transplantation. The receptors come from a human patient with POMP-related autoinflammation and immune dysregulation (PRAID). Some T cells here may be from the graft donor.

The J gene is TRBJ1-4, the V gene TRBV28, with D hard to call. V was trimmed by 5 bases and J by 5 bases, leaving 12 bases between them. The germline V gene has CDR1 MDHEN and CDR2 SYDVKM. This CDR3 spans 14 amino acids. CDR3 region: CASSQRRSNEKLFF. CDR3 DNA: TGTGCCAGCAGTCAAAGACGGAGCAATGAAAAACTGTTTTTT.

This chain joins TRBV12-3 or TRBV12-4 and TRBJ1-1, with a tentative D call TRBD1 (5 bases). V was trimmed by 4 bases and J by 0 bases, leaving 6 bases between them. This CDR3 spans 13 amino acids. The CDR3 DNA is TGTGCCAGCAGTTCCAGGGTGAACACTGAAGCTTTCTTT. Translation gives CASSSRVNTEAFF.

The genes are TRBV18 and TRBJ1-5, with a tentative D call TRBD1 (6 bases). V was cut by 2 bases and J by 3 bases, with 11 bases left in between. Looked up from germline, CDR1 is KGHSH and CDR2 is LQKENI. The CDR3 spans 15 residues. CDR3 DNA: TGTGCCAGCTCACCAATGACAGGATACAATCAGCCCCAGCATTTT. Its protein is CASSPMTGYNQPQHF.

The chain employs TRBV4-1 and TRBJ1-3; D gene unclear. The CDR3 contains 18 residues. V lost 3 bases, J lost 2 bases, and 20 bases lay in between. The germline gives CDR1 MGHRA, CDR2 YSYEKL. The CDR3 nucleotides are TGCGCCAGCAGCCACCCTTGGGGAGGTAGTTCGGCTGGAAACACCATATATTTT. As protein: CASSHPWGGSSAGNTIYF.

This clone was detected once. The gene calls are TRBV18 and TRBJ1-4, with D perhaps matching TRBD1 (5 bases). The germline V and J ends were trimmed by 3 bases and 7 bases, with 12 bases remaining between them. The CDR3 spans 14 residues. The germline V gene encodes CDR1 KGHSH and CDR2 LQKENI. This chain's CDR3 is CASSPGQGGEKLFF. CDR3 nucleotides: TGTGCCAGCTCACCCGGGCAGGGAGGTGAAAAACTGTTTTTT. Drawing the rest from reference TRBV18 and TRBJ1-4, the complete variable domain is NAGVMQNPRHLVRRRGQEARLRCSPMKGHSHVYWYRQLPEEGLKFMVYLQKENIIDESGMPKERFSAEFPKEGPSILRIQQVVRGDSAAYFCASSPGQGGEKLFFGSGTQLSVL.

This chain links TRBV5-4 with TRBJ2-2; 7 bases fit TRBD2. Germline lookup yields CDR1 SGHNT and CDR2 YYREEE (reference sequence). This CDR3 is built from 14 residues. With V trimmed by 4 bases and J by 6 bases, 6 bases remained unmatched. The CDR3 is CASSAQRGAGELFF. The CDR3 DNA is TGTGCCAGCAGCGCTCAGCGGGGTGCCGGGGAGCTGTTTTTT.

This clone is a singleton in its sample. J is TRBJ2-4 and V is TRBV15; possibly TRBD1 or TRBD2 for D (5 bases each). Between the trimmed V and J ends, which lost 1 base and 4 bases, there was a span of 11 bases. The CDR3 spans 15 residues. Germline V lookup: CDR1 LNHNV, CDR2 YYDKDF (reference sequence). CDR3 loop: CATSRVPGPKNIQYF. The CDR3 nucleotides are TGTGCCACCAGCAGAGTCCCGGGGCCAAAAAACATTCAGTACTTC.

The CDR3 DNA reads TGTGCCAGCAGCTTAATCGAGAACACTGAAGCTTTCTTT. Translation: CASSLIENTEAFF. The chain employs TRBV7-9 and TRBJ1-1; D is undetermined. The CDR3 sequence is 13 residues long. With 2 bases removed from V and 1 base from J, the gap between germline ends came to 5 bases. Germline CDR1 is SEHNR and CDR2 is FQNEAQ (reference sequence).

This rearrangement joins TRBV28 to TRBJ1-4; the D is unclear. The V gene lost 0 bases and the J gene lost 4 bases, with 9 bases spanning the gap. Germline CDR1 reads MDHEN; CDR2 reads SYDVKM. This CDR3 is 15 amino acids long. The CDR3 here is CASSLWGSGNEKLFF. For the CDR3, the DNA is TGTGCCAGCAGTTTATGGGGGTCCGGTAATGAAAAACTGTTTTTT.

The J gene is TRBJ2-3, the V gene TRBV9, with a possible D match to TRBD2 (6 bases). Trimming shortened V by 6 bases and J by 2 bases, and 13 bases separated the two germline ends. The CDR3 has 14 residues. CDR1 and CDR2 from the germline V gene are SGDLS and YYNGEE. The CDR3 nucleotides are TGTGCCAGCACCGGGGGTACGCACACAGATACGCAGTATTTT. It codes for CASTGGTHTDTQYF.

The rearrangement joins TRBV19 to TRBJ2-1, with TRBD2 identical over 8 bases. The germline V gene encodes CDR1 LNHDA and CDR2 SQIVND (reference sequence). The CDR3 is made up of 14 amino acids. With V trimmed by 1 base and J by 8 bases, 4 bases remained unmatched. CDR3 DNA sequence: TGTGCCAGTAGTATAGCGGGAGGGCCGGATGAGCAGTTCTTC. Protein sequence: CASSIAGGPDEQFF.

V gene TRBV5-7 combines with J gene TRBJ1-4; no reliable D call. TRBV5-7 is an ORF, with its function uncertain. This CDR3 is built from 14 residues. V lost 4 bases to trimming and J lost 3 bases, with 10 bases between them. The CDR3 region has the DNA TGTGCCAGCAGCGGGCAGAATCCTAATGAAAAACTGTTTTTT. It encodes CASSGQNPNEKLFF.

This chain links TRBV18 with TRBJ2-7; the match to TRBD1 covers 7 bases. Germline V lookup: CDR1 KGHSH, CDR2 LQKENI. The CDR3 is 14 residues long. V was pared by 2 bases and J by 1 base, with 2 bases of the junction left unmatched. The CDR3 is CASSPETGSYEQYF. The CDR3 region has the DNA TGTGCCAGCTCACCAGAGACAGGGTCCTACGAGCAGTACTTC.

In this sample, this clone turned up once. Written as DNA, the CDR3 is TGCGCCAGCAGCCAAGGGACAGGGGGCCCTGAAGCTTTCTTT. It codes for CASSQGTGGPEAFF. V is TRBV5-1 and J is TRBJ1-1, with 12 bases matching TRBD1. The ends lost 4 bases at V and 6 bases at J; junction bases unmatched: 4. CDR1 is SGHRS, CDR2 YFSETQ, per germline. The length of the CDR3 is 14 residues.

The genes are TRBV4-1 and TRBJ1-6; tentative D call: TRBD1 (5 bases). This CDR3 has 13 amino acids. V lost 4 bases to trimming and J lost 10 bases, with 11 bases between them. In germline, CDR1 is MGHRA, CDR2 YSYEKL. CDR3 bases: TGCGCCAGCAGCCTCCCAGGGAACTCACCCCTCCACTTT. As protein: CASSLPGNSPLHF.

V gene TRBV11-2 combines with J gene TRBJ2-6, with TRBD1 matching over 7 bases. CDR1 SGHAT and CDR2 FQNNGV come from the germline V gene. The V segment lost 4 bases and the J segment 0 bases; nucleotides outside the gene matches: 3. The CDR3 loop spans 16 amino acids. CDR3 amino acids: CASSSYRGSGANVLTF. The CDR3 region has the DNA TGTGCCAGCAGCTCGTACAGGGGCTCTGGGGCCAACGTCCTGACTTTC.

The chain carries TRBV6-1 and TRBJ2-5, with 9 bases matching TRBD2. The CDR3 has 15 residues. Germline V CDR1 and CDR2: MNHNS, SASEGT. V gave up 2 bases and J gave up 6 bases; unmatched junction bases: 7. The DNA of the CDR3 is TGTGCCAGCAGTGAACGCGGGAGGGCCGGAAAGACCCAGTACTTC. The encoded protein is CASSERGRAGKTQYF.

The chain employs TRBV12-2 and TRBJ2-7; the table assigns TRBD1, which was not confirmed against the DNA. TRBV12-2 counts as a pseudogene. The CDR3 is made up of 16 amino acids. This chain's CDR3 is CASRRIRDRAIYEQYV. The CDR3 bases are TGTGCAAGTCGCCGAATCCGGGACAGGGCTATCTACGAGCAGTACGTC.

V and J are TRBV3-1 (or the pseudogene TRBV3-2) and TRBJ2-2; D is unclear. The germline V gene encodes CDR1 LGHDT and CDR2 YNNKEL (reference sequence). The germline V and J ends were trimmed by 3 bases and 0 bases, with 11 bases remaining between them. This CDR3 has 16 amino acids. The CDR3 here is CASSQTLPPNTGELFF. The CDR3 region has the DNA TGTGCCAGCAGCCAGACCTTGCCCCCGAACACCGGGGAGCTGTTTTTT.

The chain has TRBV4-1 and TRBJ2-5, with 7 bases fitting TRBD2. Losses at the gene ends were 4 bases for V and 1 base for J; bases not matched to a gene: 6. This CDR3 has 15 residues. CDR1 is MGHRA and CDR2 is YSYEKL in the germline V gene. CDR3 protein: CASSRLADFQETQYF. The CDR3 bases are TGCGCCAGCAGCCGGCTAGCGGATTTCCAAGAGACCCAGTACTTC.

The chain employs TRBV16 and TRBJ2-2; D is undetermined. The germline CDR1 and CDR2 sequences are KGHSY and FQNENV. This CDR3 has 13 residues. V was pared by 1 base and J by 1 base, with 1 base between. The CDR3 nucleotides are TGTGCCAGCAGCCAATTGAACACCGGGGAGCTGTTTTTT. Its translation: CASSQLNTGELFF.

This clone was picked up one time. The chain recombines TRBV19 with TRBJ1-5; unclear D gene. Trimming shortened V by 7 bases and J by 0 bases, and 13 bases separated the two germline ends. CDR1 is LNHDA and CDR2 is SQIVND in the germline V gene (reference sequence). CDR3 length: 15 amino acids. In nucleotides, the CDR3 is TGTGCCAGTAACCTGAGGGAGTTTAGCAATCAGCCCCAGCATTTT. Translation: CASNLREFSNQPQHF.

The chain combines TRBV19 with TRBJ1-6; D gene uncertain. The CDR3 spans 12 residues. Germline V lookup: CDR1 LNHDA, CDR2 SQIVND (reference sequence). Trimming stripped 8 bases from V and 7 bases from J, with 9 bases between. CDR3 in DNA: TGTGCCAGTGGCCGACGGAATTCACCCCTCCACTTT. It codes for CASGRRNSPLHF.

This chain joins TRBV6-6 and TRBJ2-2; D perhaps matches TRBD2 (7 bases). Germline loops: CDR1 MNHNY, CDR2 SVGAGI (reference sequence). The ends were cut back, 8 bases at V and 1 base at J, with 11 bases in the middle. This CDR3 has 14 amino acids. This CDR3 reads CASRGAGNTGELFF. CDR3 in DNA: TGTGCCAGCCGGGGGGCCGGGAACACCGGGGAGCTGTTTTTT.